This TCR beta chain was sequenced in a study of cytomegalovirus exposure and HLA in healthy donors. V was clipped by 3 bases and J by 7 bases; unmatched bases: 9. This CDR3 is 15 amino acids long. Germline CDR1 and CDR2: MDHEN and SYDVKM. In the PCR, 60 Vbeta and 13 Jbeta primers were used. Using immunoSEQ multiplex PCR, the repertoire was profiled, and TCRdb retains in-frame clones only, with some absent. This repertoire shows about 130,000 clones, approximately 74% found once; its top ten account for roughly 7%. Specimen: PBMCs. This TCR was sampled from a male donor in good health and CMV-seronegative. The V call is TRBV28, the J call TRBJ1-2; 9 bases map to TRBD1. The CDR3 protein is CASSFRGQGFFGYTF. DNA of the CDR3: TGTGCCAGCAGTTTCCGGGGACAGGGCTTTTTTGGCTACACCTTC.